This entry lists 12 T cell receptor beta chains sequenced from one sample in a study of cytomegalovirus exposure and HLA in healthy donors. 13 Jbeta primers and 60 Vbeta primers were used for the PCR. Data came from immunoSEQ multiplex PCR; TCRdb stores just in-frame clones and leaves some out. The sample holds more than 110,000 clones. Material for sequencing was PBMCs. These receptor sequences come from a man between 35 and 55 years old in good health and CMV-seronegative.

The V call is TRBV4-1, the J call TRBJ1-3; the match to TRBD1 covers 9 bases. The CDR3 is 19 residues long. J was trimmed by 2 bases and V by 1 base; bases with no gene match: 12. Germline loops: CDR1 MGHRA, CDR2 YSYEKL. CDR3 nucleotides: TGCGCCAGCAGCCAAGCGGCGGGGACAGGGCGGGCTCCTGGAAACACCATATATTTT. Residues: CASSQAAGTGRAPGNTIYF.

The chain uses TRBV20-1 and TRBJ1-2, with D possibly matching TRBD1 (5 bases). Germline V gene sequence: CDR1 DFQATT, CDR2 SNEGSKA (reference sequence). There are 11 residues in the CDR3. The V and J ends lost 3 bases and 4 bases respectively, with 6 bases between them. The CDR3 nucleotides are TGCAGTGCTAGGGACATCTATGGCTACACCTTC. Translating it yields CSARDIYGYTF.

The CDR3 DNA is TGTGCCAGCAGGGGGGGACTTGGCTATGGCTACACCTTC. This sequence encodes CASRGGLGYGYTF. The chain combines TRBV2 with TRBJ1-2; weak D call: TRBD1 (5 bases). The CDR3 runs 13 residues. Looked up from germline, CDR1 is SNHLY and CDR2 is FYNNEI. Trimming pared 6 bases from V and 4 bases from J, leaving 12 bases between. The complete variable domain, with remaining parts taken from reference TRBV2 and TRBJ1-2, reads EPEVTQTPSHQVTQMGQEVILRCVPISNHLYFYWYRQILGQKVEFLVSFYNNEISEKSEIFDDQFSVERPDGSNFTLKIRSTKLEDSAMYFCASRGGLGYGYTFGSGTRLTVV.

The V call is TRBV4-3, the J call TRBJ1-3; D gene ambiguous. V was trimmed by 0 bases and J by 5 bases, leaving 5 bases between them. This CDR3 has 13 residues. Germline V lookup: CDR1 LGHNA, CDR2 YSLEER. CDR3 DNA sequence: TGCGCCAGCAGCCAAGAAGCCCGAAACACCATATATTTT. Amino acid sequence: CASSQEARNTIYF.

This CDR3 is CASTSYSHYGYTF. The CDR3 DNA sequence: TGTGCCAGCACCTCATACTCCCACTATGGCTACACCTTC. This chain connects TRBV28 to TRBJ1-2; D ambiguous. The V gene's germline CDR1 is MDHEN and CDR2 SYDVKM. V shed 7 bases and J shed 3 bases, with 12 bases lying between them. This CDR3 comprises 13 residues.

V usage is TRBV7-2 and J usage is TRBJ2-2, with D hard to call. Germline CDR1 reads SGHTA; CDR2 reads FQGNSA. V was cut by 2 bases and J by 6 bases, with 13 bases left in between. CDR3 length: 15 residues. CDR3: CASSLNPWPPGELFF. The CDR3 region has the DNA TGTGCCAGCAGCTTAAACCCATGGCCCCCCGGGGAGCTGTTTTTT.

This chain joins TRBV7-9 and TRBJ1-4; D is uncertain. There are 18 residues in the CDR3. Deletions cut 1 base from V and 6 bases from J, with 21 bases between. Looked up from germline, CDR1 is SEHNR and CDR2 is FQNEAQ (reference sequence). CDR3 protein: CASSLDGGLTLGDEKLFF. DNA of the CDR3: TGTGCCAGCAGCTTAGATGGCGGATTGACCCTCGGCGATGAAAAACTGTTTTTT.

The chain joins TRBV5-1 to TRBJ2-1, with 14 bases fitting TRBD2. The length of the CDR3 is 16 residues. V lost 3 bases and J lost 10; bases outside the gene matches: 9. Per the germline V gene, CDR1 is SGHRS and CDR2 is YFSETQ. The CDR3 nucleotides read TGCGCCAGCAGCTCGGCCGGGACTAGCGGGGGTGGGGAGCAGTTCTTC. Encoded protein: CASSSAGTSGGGEQFF.

The rearrangement links TRBV18 to TRBJ2-5, with D tentatively TRBD1 (6 bases). CDR3 size: 17 residues. The V gene's germline CDR1 is KGHSH and CDR2 LQKENI. V was clipped by 0 bases and J by 4 bases, with 18 bases between them. The CDR3 DNA reads TGTGCCAGCTCACCACCGGGCAGGGGAGAGCGGTTAGAGACCCAGTACTTC. It encodes CASSPPGRGERLETQYF.

The chain recombines TRBV28 with TRBJ2-7; 7 bases agree with TRBD1. Germline V gene data show CDR1 as MDHEN and CDR2 as SYDVKM. J lost 3 bases, V lost 4 bases, and 9 bases had no gene match. The CDR3 has 15 amino acids. CDR3 sequence (DNA): TGTGCCAGCAGTTACAGGGGCGTAGGGCGCTACGAGCAGTACTTC. Encoded protein: CASSYRGVGRYEQYF.

The DNA for the CDR3 is TGTGCCAGCAGCCCCCGACCCTCACAGGGGACTAGCGGTCGCTACGAGCAGTACTTC. Translated, it gives CASSPRPSQGTSGRYEQYF. The chain joins TRBV7-6 to TRBJ2-7; 11 bases are shared with TRBD2. The CDR3 covers 19 residues. Germline values: CDR1 SGHVS, CDR2 FNYEAQ. V was clipped by 5 bases and J by 3 bases; unmatched bases: 18.

The V and J genes are TRBV6-1 and TRBJ2-4; TRBD2 might be the D (6 bases). In germline, CDR1 is MNHNS, CDR2 SASEGT. V lost 5 bases to trimming and J lost 11 bases, with 16 bases between them. The CDR3 runs 13 residues. CDR3 amino acids: CASSPQTRGFQYF. The CDR3 DNA follows: TGTGCCAGCAGTCCGCAGACCCGGGGGTTTCAGTACTTC.